The 21 T cell receptor beta chains below were found in one sample sequenced in a study of blood T cell repertoires in COVID-19. The method was immunoSEQ multiplex PCR; TCRdb's version includes in-frame clones alone and lacks a portion of them. Among around 60,000 clones listed, over 80% were seen once. Sequencing was carried out using peripheral blood. These receptors originate from a man aged 65 to 85 with acute or convalescent COVID-19.

This chain joins TRBV14 and TRBJ2-7, with 9 positions matching TRBD1. Germline CDR1 and CDR2: SGHDN and FVKESK. With 3 bases clipped from V and 5 bases from J, the junction kept 11 bases outside the gene matches. This CDR3 comprises 16 residues. This chain's CDR3 is CASSHTTQGALHEQYF. As DNA, the CDR3 is TGTGCCAGCAGCCATACAACACAGGGGGCGCTTCACGAGCAGTACTTC. Full variable domain (rest looked up from reference TRBV14 and TRBJ2-7): EAGVTQFPSHSVIEKGQTVTLRCDPISGHDNLYWYRRVMGKEIKFLLHFVKESKQDESGMPNNRFLAERTGGTYSTLKVQPAELEDSGVYFCASSHTTQGALHEQYFGPGTRLTVT.

V is TRBV5-6 and J is TRBJ1-2; 7 bases align to TRBD1. The CDR3 runs to 14 residues. CDR1 and CDR2 from the germline V gene are SGHDT and YYEEEE. The J segment lost 3 bases and the V segment lost 4 bases, leaving 6 bases of the junction unmatched. CDR3 coding DNA: TGTGCCAGCAGCCCTGTGGGGACAGACTATGGCTACACCTTC. As protein: CASSPVGTDYGYTF.

The CDR3 region has the DNA TGCAGCGTTGGACACAGTTTCAATGAGCAGTTCTTC. Its translation is CSVGHSFNEQFF. This rearrangement joins TRBV29-1 to TRBJ2-1; D is ambiguous. V was pared by 4 bases and J by 6 bases, with 10 bases between. Germline V lookup: CDR1 SQVTM, CDR2 ANQGSEA. This CDR3 contains 12 residues.

The V call is TRBV27, the J call TRBJ2-1; TRBD2 might be the D (6 bases). Germline V gives CDR1 MNHEY, CDR2 SMNVEV (reference sequence). This CDR3 region has 14 residues. Trimming left V 5 bases short and J 0 bases short, with 8 bases between. CDR3 nucleotides: TGTGCCAGCAGTGGGGGGAGCTCCTACAATGAGCAGTTCTTC. As protein: CASSGGSSYNEQFF.

This clone was found once. This chain uses TRBV5-1 with TRBJ1-2; 8 nucleotides match TRBD1. CDR1 SGHRS and CDR2 YFSETQ come from the germline V gene. There are 14 residues in the CDR3. J was trimmed by 4 bases and V by 4 bases; bases with no gene match: 6. The CDR3 DNA reads as TGCGCCAGCAGCATCGGACAGGGTTTCTATGGCTACACCTTC. Translating it yields CASSIGQGFYGYTF.

The gene calls are TRBV11-2 and TRBJ2-2; a weak D match, TRBD2 (6 bases). The CDR3 is made up of 13 amino acids. V lost 4 bases and J lost 8, with 11 bases in between. CDR1 and CDR2 (germline): SGHAT, FQNNGV. In DNA form, the CDR3 reads TGTGCCAGCAGCTCCCGACTAGAAGGGGAGCTGTTTTTT. This translates into CASSSRLEGELFF.

The CDR3 nucleotides read TGCGCCAGCAGCTTGGGGCCCCCCAGAGAGCAGTACTTC. Translation: CASSLGPPREQYF. The V gene is TRBV5-1, the J gene TRBJ2-7, with unresolved D. The CDR3 spans 13 residues. Germline CDR1 reads SGHRS; CDR2 reads YFSETQ. The V gene lost 0 bases and the J gene lost 7 bases, with 11 bases spanning the gap.

V gene TRBV29-1 combines with J gene TRBJ1-2; tentatively, D is TRBD1 (6 bases). V was trimmed by 0 bases and J by 2 bases, leaving 16 bases between them. The CDR3 loop spans 16 amino acids. The germline gives CDR1 SQVTM, CDR2 ANQGSEA. The CDR3 sequence is CSVEDGGRGMNYGYTF. The CDR3 DNA is TGCAGCGTTGAAGACGGGGGGCGGGGAATGAACTATGGCTACACCTTC.

This clone was seen just once. The chain is built from TRBV5-1 and TRBJ2-7; D possibly corresponds to TRBD2 (6 bases). Germline CDR1 and CDR2: SGHRS and YFSETQ. V gave up 3 bases and J gave up 0 bases, with 16 bases separating them. CDR3 length equals 16 residues. This CDR3 is CASSSTVGGSSYEQYF. The CDR3, as DNA: TGCGCCAGCAGCTCCACTGTTGGGGGGAGCTCCTACGAGCAGTACTTC.

V gene TRBV4-1 combines with J gene TRBJ1-1; maybe TRBD1 (6 bases). The CDR3 covers 15 residues. Deletions cut 1 base from V and 5 bases from J, with 14 bases between. Germline V gene sequence: CDR1 MGHRA, CDR2 YSYEKL. CDR3 DNA: TGCGCCAGCAGCCAAGGCCAGGGGCGCGATACTGAAGCTTTCTTT. Translation: CASSQGQGRDTEAFF.

The J gene is TRBJ1-3, the V gene TRBV9, with TRBD1 matching over 7 bases. This CDR3 is built from 13 residues. The V gene end was trimmed by 4 bases and the J gene end by 7 bases; junction bases not matched to a gene: 5. Germline-derived CDR1 and CDR2 are SGDLS and YYNGEE. CDR3 amino acids: CASSRDRGNTIYF. CDR3 DNA sequence: TGTGCCAGCAGCCGGGACAGAGGGAACACCATATATTTT.

The chain uses TRBV9 and TRBJ2-2, with a possible D match to TRBD1 (6 bases). The CDR3 extends over 15 amino acids. Germline loops: CDR1 SGDLS, CDR2 YYNGEE. Trimming removed 3 bases from V and 3 bases from J, with 12 bases in between. Here the CDR3 DNA reads TGTGCCAGCAGCGACAGGGAGTCGTACACCGGGGAGCTGTTTTTT. It specifies CASSDRESYTGELFF.

The V and J genes are TRBV20-1 and TRBJ2-1; 10 bases line up with TRBD2. Germline CDR1 reads DFQATT; CDR2 reads SNEGSKA (reference sequence). V was clipped by 3 bases and J by 8 bases; unmatched bases: 10. CDR3 length: 15 residues. DNA for the CDR3: TGCAGTGCTAGTGAAGCGGGGGGGGCTCGGGATGAGCAGTTCTTC. Its protein product is CSASEAGGARDEQFF.

V is TRBV18 and J is TRBJ1-1, with D possibly matching TRBD1 (5 bases). Between the trimmed V and J ends, which lost 3 bases and 4 bases, there was a span of 18 bases. CDR3 length equals 16 residues. CDR1 is KGHSH, CDR2 LQKENI, per germline. The CDR3 loop reads CASSPSQGGSGTEAFF. DNA of the CDR3: TGTGCCAGCTCACCGAGCCAGGGAGGTAGCGGCACTGAAGCTTTCTTT. The complete variable domain, with remaining parts taken from reference TRBV18 and TRBJ1-1, reads NAGVMQNPRHLVRRRGQEARLRCSPMKGHSHVYWYRQLPEEGLKFMVYLQKENIIDESGMPKERFSAEFPKEGPSILRIQQVVRGDSAAYFCASSPSQGGSGTEAFFGQGTRLTVV.

The V and J genes are TRBV18 and TRBJ1-3; a possible D gene is TRBD1 (6 bases). Trimming removed 6 bases from V and 3 bases from J, with 18 bases in between. This CDR3 spans 16 amino acids. From germline, CDR1 is KGHSH and CDR2 LQKENI. The CDR3 spells CASSARGALDGNTIYF. The CDR3 DNA sequence: TGTGCCAGCTCCGCCCGGGGGGCCCTGGATGGAAACACCATATATTTT.

V usage is TRBV5-1 and J usage is TRBJ2-2; maybe TRBD1 (5 bases). Germline CDR1 is SGHRS and CDR2 is YFSETQ. The V end lost 4 bases, the J end lost 0 bases, and 13 bases lay between the germline ends. The CDR3 contains 16 residues. Written as DNA, the CDR3 is TGCGCCAGCAGCCAGATGGGGCTAGCGAACACCGGGGAGCTGTTTTTT. It codes for CASSQMGLANTGELFF.

V gene TRBV5-1 combines with J gene TRBJ1-2; 10 bases fit TRBD1. The germline CDR1 and CDR2 sequences are SGHRS and YFSETQ. V trimming: 5 bases; J trimming: 0 bases; junction bases outside the gene matches: 19. The CDR3 is made up of 20 amino acids. The chain's CDR3 is CASRTLVPTGGTTSNYGYTF. The CDR3 DNA reads TGCGCCAGCAGAACCCTAGTTCCGACAGGGGGCACAACGTCTAACTATGGCTACACCTTC.

With regard to this clone: This specimen includes other DNA sequences encoding the same CDR3. This chain links TRBV24-1 with TRBJ2-3, with D uncertain. There are 13 residues in the CDR3. CDR1 is KGHDR, CDR2 SFDVKD, per germline. The V and J ends lost 3 bases and 0 bases respectively, with 3 bases between them. The CDR3 DNA is TGTGCCACCAGTGATCCTAGCACAGATACGCAGTATTTT. This codes for CATSDPSTDTQYF.

The chain is built from TRBV29-1 and TRBJ2-5; D gene uncertain. This CDR3 is 12 amino acids long. Trimming left V 5 bases short and J 5 bases short, with 12 bases between. Per the germline V gene, CDR1 is SQVTM and CDR2 is ANQGSEA. The CDR3 DNA reads as TGCAGCGTTCAATACGCCGGGGAGACCCAGTACTTC. It is translated as CSVQYAGETQYF. Drawing the rest from reference TRBV29-1 and TRBJ2-5, the complete variable domain is SAVISQKPSRDICQRGTSLTIQCQVDSQVTMMFWYRQQPGQSLTLIATANQGSEATYESGFVIDKFPISRPNLTFSTLTVSNMSPEDSSIYLCSVQYAGETQYFGPGTRLLVL.

V is TRBV6-5 and J is TRBJ2-1; 7 bases fit TRBD2. With V trimmed by 6 bases and J by 10 bases, 9 bases remained unmatched. Germline CDR1 is MNHEY and CDR2 is SVGAGI. The CDR3 sequence is 13 residues long. This chain's CDR3 is CASRDGLVGEQFF. CDR3 in DNA: TGTGCCAGCAGAGACGGACTAGTCGGCGAGCAGTTCTTC.

The chain carries TRBV28 and TRBJ1-6; 7 bases map to TRBD1. There are 14 residues in the CDR3. CDR1 and CDR2 (germline): MDHEN, SYDVKM. V shed 8 bases and J 6 bases; nucleotides not matched to a gene: 7. The CDR3 coding sequence is TGTGCCAGCCTAGGGGGCGCCTTTAATTCACCCCTCCACTTT. Translated: CASLGGAFNSPLHF.